This T cell receptor beta chain was recorded in a study of beta chain features in type 1 diabetes. Whole-study results and caveats: It was among patients, rather than healthy donors, that naive, central memory and Treg TCRB repertoires appeared more similar. TCRB CDR3s were moderately but significantly shorter in Type 1 diabetes patients in all four CD4+ subsets.

There are 13 residues in the CDR3. Germline lookup yields CDR1 MDHEN and CDR2 SYDVKM. Trimming cost V 5 bases and J 6 bases, with 13 bases left between them. This clone was seen only a few times. Antigen: not known. CD4+ cells of the naive, central memory, regulatory and stem cell-like memory types were sorted via CD45RO/CCR7/CD25/CD127/CD95/CD27. Reverse transcription of all isolated RNA meant that expressed TCRB transcripts were sequenced. Approximately 3.5 million reads, on average, came from each naive, central memory and regulatory T cell sample. Repertoires were generated with immunoSEQ multiplex PCR, while TCRdb's copy carries only in-frame clones and drops some. The sample has approximately 170,000 clones, approximately 8.1% seen once.

The clonotype originates from a woman aged 35 to 49 with type 1 diabetes. Sequenced: central memory CD4+ T cells from blood. The chain has TRBV28 and TRBJ1-2; D is ambiguous. CDR3 DNA: TGTGCCAGCAGTGGGGAGATCGGTCATGGCTACACCTTC. Translated: CASSGEIGHGYTF.